Presented here are 27 T cell receptor beta chains from one specimen sequenced in a study of T cells in Graves' hyperthyroidism and ophthalmopathy. TCR beta CDR3 sequences were amplified from RNA transcripts. When the TCR CDR3 underwent first-round RT-PCR, the HTBI primer set was used. TCRdb re-derived calls from the multiplex PCR reads in MiXCR, one entry per CDR3 protein. The table records roughly 530,000 distinct CDR3 sequences, approximately 17% of them present only once. Material: blood. These receptors were taken from a woman aged 18-30 years with Graves' ophthalmopathy.

This clonotype was observed a handful of times. This chain joins TRBV28 and TRBJ2-4; the match to TRBD2 covers 10 bases. The germline gives CDR1 MDHEN, CDR2 SYDVKM. This CDR3 region has 18 residues. The junction had 14 bases not matched to a gene; V was cut back by 7 bases and J by 2 bases. CDR3 coding DNA: TGTGCCAGCACGGGGCGACAATCTAGCGGGAGTTCCAAAAACATTCAGTACTTC. Its translation: CASTGRQSSGSSKNIQYF.

The CDR3 DNA reads TGTGCCAGCAGTTACAGGGGCGGGGGGCCCACTAATGAGCAGTTCTTC. Amino acid sequence: CASSYRGGGPTNEQFF. V and J are TRBV12-3 or TRBV12-4 and TRBJ2-1; the D gene is possibly TRBD2 (8 bases). The V end was cut by 4 bases, the J end by 7 bases, with 20 bases between. CDR3 length: 16 amino acids.

This clonotype was detected ten times or more. The chain links TRBV6-5 to TRBJ2-7; no reliable D call. Trimming removed 0 bases from V and 5 bases from J, with 20 bases in between. The CDR3 runs to 17 residues. Germline CDR1 MNHEY, CDR2 SVGAGI. The CDR3 sequence is CASSYSLYIGNTHEQYF. For the CDR3, the DNA is TGTGCCAGCAGTTACTCGTTGTATATAGGCAACACTCACGAGCAGTACTTC.

The table lists this clonotype with many counts. This chain connects TRBV7-2 to TRBJ2-7, with a possible D match to TRBD2 (6 bases). Germline-derived CDR1 and CDR2 are SGHTA and FQGNSA. V gave up 0 bases and J gave up 2 bases, with 8 bases separating them. The CDR3 consists of 14 residues. The chain's CDR3 is CASSLAPSAYEQYF. The CDR3 nucleotides are TGTGCCAGCAGCTTAGCCCCTAGCGCCTACGAGCAGTACTTC.

In its sample, this clonotype was seen a few times. This sequence joins TRBV30 and TRBJ1-3; possible D gene TRBD1, 5 bases. Looked up from germline, CDR1 is GTSNPN and CDR2 is SVGIG (reference sequence). Trimming removed 2 bases from V and 5 bases from J, with 7 bases in between. This CDR3 is built from 12 residues. The CDR3 loop is CAWSRGRNTIYF. In nucleotides, the CDR3 is TGTGCCTGGAGTCGGGGGAGAAACACCATATATTTT.

This chain links TRBV28 with TRBJ1-5; 7 positions agree with TRBD1. Germline V gene data show CDR1 as MDHEN and CDR2 as SYDVKM. The CDR3 spans 14 residues. V trimming: 7 bases; J trimming: 5 bases; junction bases outside the gene matches: 8. Written as DNA, the CDR3 is TGTGCCAGCACCTCATACAGGGGAGATCAGCCCCAGCATTTT. It codes for CASTSYRGDQPQHF.

This clonotype was recorded a few times. The chain has TRBV5-1 and TRBJ2-1; 8 bases match TRBD2. This CDR3 has 16 residues. Germline trimming cut 0 bases from V and 7 bases from J; bases unmatched to any gene: 9. The V gene's germline CDR1 is SGHRS and CDR2 YFSETQ. The CDR3 bases are TGCGCCAGCAGCTTGGACCTAGCGGGCATGTGGAATGAGCAGTTCTTC. Its translation is CASSLDLAGMWNEQFF.

This clonotype has at least ten counts. The genes are TRBV11-2 and TRBJ2-1, with 16 bases identical to TRBD2. CDR3 length: 18 amino acids. Trimming removed 8 bases from V and 7 bases from J; junction bases left unmatched: 14. Germline CDR1 SGHAT, CDR2 FQNNGV. This chain's CDR3 is CASRLRSGTSGGGNEQFF. The CDR3, as DNA: TGTGCCAGCCGCCTCCGTAGCGGGACTAGCGGGGGGGGGAATGAGCAGTTCTTC.

This clonotype has only a few counts. The rearrangement uses TRBV6-6 and TRBJ1-2; no reliable D call. This CDR3 spans 15 amino acids. Germline CDR1 reads MNHNY; CDR2 reads SVGAGI (reference sequence). Trimming left V 2 bases short and J 0 bases short, with 10 bases between. CDR3 sequence: CASSYGPNPNYGYTF. The CDR3 DNA sequence: TGTGCCAGCAGTTACGGGCCTAATCCTAACTATGGCTACACCTTC.

The sample holds a few counts of this clonotype. The chain recombines TRBV9 with TRBJ2-2, with 10 bases identical to TRBD1. CDR1 is SGDLS, CDR2 YYNGEE, per germline. V shed 3 bases and J 5 bases; nucleotides not matched to a gene: 7. CDR3 length equals 16 residues. The CDR3 region has the DNA TGTGCCAGCAGCGCCCGACAGGGGGCTAAAACCGGGGAGCTGTTTTTT. Translating gives CASSARQGAKTGELFF. Together with reference TRBV9 and TRBJ2-2, the CDR3 gives the full variable domain: DSGVTQTPKHLITATGQRVTLRCSPRSGDLSVYWYQQSLDQGLQFLIQYYNGEERAKGNILERFSAQQFPDLHSELNLSSLELGDSALYFCASSARQGAKTGELFFGEGSRLTVL.

This clonotype has more than one count but fewer than ten. A much larger clone differs from this one at a single base, so this may be a read error. The CDR3 is CASSQGQTNEKLFF. CDR3 DNA: TGTGCCAGCAGCCAGGGACAGACTAATGAAAAACTGTTTTTT. The chain employs TRBV5-8 and TRBJ1-4; 7 bases align to TRBD1. The CDR3 has 14 residues. Germline trimming cut 4 bases from V and 2 bases from J; bases unmatched to any gene: 2. Per the germline V gene, CDR1 is SGHTS and CDR2 is YDEGEE.

At least ten counts were recorded for this clonotype. The CDR3 coding sequence is TGTGCCAGTCGGGTCGAGGCGTCCTACGAGCAGTACTTC. It is translated as CASRVEASYEQYF. V and J are TRBV6-1 and TRBJ2-7; D remains ambiguous. Trimming took 9 bases from V and 1 from J, leaving 13 bases between them. This CDR3 spans 13 amino acids. Germline V gene data show CDR1 as MNHNS and CDR2 as SASEGT.

This chain connects TRBV15 to TRBJ2-1, with 9 bases lining up with TRBD2. Germline CDR1 and CDR2: LNHNV and YYDKDF (reference sequence). CDR3 length equals 14 residues. V shed 4 bases, J shed 5 bases, and the junction held 3 bases outside the gene matches. The CDR3 nucleotides read TGTGCCACCAGCAAGTTAGCGGGAGACAATGAGCAGTTCTTC. Translated, it gives CATSKLAGDNEQFF.

The chain links TRBV18 to TRBJ1-3, with a weak D call TRBD1 (6 bases). V was shortened by 3 bases and J by 4 bases, with 10 bases between the two germline ends. Germline values: CDR1 KGHSH, CDR2 LQKENI. The CDR3 has 14 amino acids. CDR3 in DNA: TGTGCCAGCTCACCCCGGGACATAGGAAACACCATATATTTT. It specifies CASSPRDIGNTIYF.

This chain joins TRBV6-2 or TRBV6-3 and TRBJ2-1; D not resolved. Looked up from germline, CDR1 is MNHEY and CDR2 is SVGEGT. V was pared by 4 bases and J by 7 bases, with 8 bases between. The CDR3 extends over 12 amino acids. Here the CDR3 reads CASSSPWNEQFF. CDR3 coding DNA: TGTGCCAGCAGTTCCCCTTGGAATGAGCAGTTCTTC.

The CDR3, as DNA: TGTGCCAGCAGCCAATCTGACTCCACCACAGATACGCAGTATTTT. Residues: CASSQSDSTTDTQYF. V is TRBV14 and J is TRBJ2-3; D not resolved. This CDR3 is 15 amino acids long. The V end was cut by 2 bases, the J end by 2 bases, with 11 bases between. Germline V gene data show CDR1 as SGHDN and CDR2 as FVKESK. The full variable domain, completed using reference TRBV14 and TRBJ2-3, is EAGVTQFPSHSVIEKGQTVTLRCDPISGHDNLYWYRRVMGKEIKFLLHFVKESKQDESGMPNNRFLAERTGGTYSTLKVQPAELEDSGVYFCASSQSDSTTDTQYFGPGTRLTVL.

The V and J genes are TRBV30 and TRBJ2-7; weak D call: TRBD2 (5 bases). Germline assignment: CDR1 GTSNPN and CDR2 SVGIG (reference sequence). There are 14 residues in the CDR3. Trimming took 3 bases from V and 3 from J, leaving 15 bases between them. CDR3 DNA sequence: TGTGCCTGGAGCCTTCCCGGGGTACTCTACGAGCAGTACTTC. The encoded protein is CAWSLPGVLYEQYF.

The chain joins TRBV18 to TRBJ2-4; D not certain. Germline V gene sequence: CDR1 KGHSH, CDR2 LQKENI. CDR3 length: 11 amino acids. Trimming took 8 bases from V and 8 from J, leaving 10 bases between them. The CDR3 is CASTSRDIQYF. The CDR3 bases are TGTGCCAGCACCAGTCGGGACATTCAGTACTTC.

This clonotype came up many times. This chain joins TRBV3-1 and TRBJ1-2; 7 bases line up with TRBD1. Germline lookup yields CDR1 LGHDT and CDR2 YNNKEL (reference sequence). This CDR3 spans 14 amino acids. J gave up 0 bases and V 8 bases, and 6 bases lay outside the gene matches. In DNA form, the CDR3 reads TGTGCCAGCCGGTCAGGGGGATCTAACTATGGCTACACCTTC. This codes for CASRSGGSNYGYTF.

V is TRBV6-5 and J is TRBJ1-3, with a weak D call TRBD1 (6 bases). The ends were cut back, 4 bases at V and 0 bases at J, with 13 bases in the middle. The CDR3 length is 16 residues. Germline CDR1 and CDR2: MNHEY and SVGAGI. In nucleotides, the CDR3 is TGTGCCAGCAGTTCCGACAGGCCGGTCTCTGGAAACACCATATATTTT. It translates to CASSSDRPVSGNTIYF.

This clonotype was picked up many times. The chain couples TRBV12-3 or TRBV12-4 to TRBJ1-2; D gene uncertain. The V gene lost 5 bases and the J gene lost 14 bases, with 15 bases spanning the gap. This CDR3 region has 11 residues. CDR3 sequence: CASSLGRPRTF. In nucleotides, the CDR3 is TGTGCCAGCAGTCTAGGTCGGCCAAGGACCTTC.

This clonotype was recorded many times. The chain carries TRBV27 and TRBJ1-1; D is uncertain. The CDR3 is 14 amino acids. CDR1 is MNHEY, CDR2 SMNVEV, per germline (reference sequence). Trimming stripped 1 base from V and 1 base from J, with 7 bases between. The CDR3 DNA reads as TGTGCCAGCAGTTTATGGTACAGGAACACTGAAGCTTTCTTT. Translating gives CASSLWYRNTEAFF.

This clonotype appeared many times. V usage is TRBV6-2 or TRBV6-3 and J usage is TRBJ1-1; maybe TRBD1 (5 bases). The CDR3 sequence is 13 residues long. Germline V gene data show CDR1 as MNHEY and CDR2 as SVGEGT. V was cut by 7 bases and J by 1 base, with 10 bases left in between. The CDR3 is CASTVTGNTEAFF. In DNA form, the CDR3 reads TGTGCCAGCACTGTCACAGGGAACACTGAAGCTTTCTTT.

J is TRBJ1-2 and V is TRBV5-6; perhaps TRBD1 as D (6 bases). Trimming took 0 bases from V and 4 from J, leaving 7 bases between them. The CDR3 runs to 13 residues. Germline loops: CDR1 SGHDT, CDR2 YYEEEE. The CDR3: CASSLGQVYGYTF. The CDR3 coding sequence is TGTGCCAGCAGCTTGGGACAGGTCTATGGCTACACCTTC.

This clonotype was counted many times. The chain employs TRBV28 and TRBJ1-2; D is undetermined. CDR1 is MDHEN, CDR2 SYDVKM, per germline. Trimming pared 10 bases from V and 5 bases from J, leaving 8 bases between. CDR3 length: 10 residues. CDR3 sequence: CATLYYGYTF. DNA for the CDR3: TGTGCCACCTTATATTATGGCTACACCTTC.

This clonotype was observed many times. The rearrangement links TRBV6-1 to TRBJ2-3; D is perhaps TRBD1 or TRBD2 (5 bases each). Germline V gene data show CDR1 as MNHNS and CDR2 as SASEGT. This CDR3 contains 14 residues. The ends were cut back, 2 bases at V and 4 bases at J, with 10 bases in the middle. The CDR3 spells CASSEPLGADTQYF. The CDR3, as DNA: TGTGCCAGCAGTGAACCTTTGGGGGCAGATACGCAGTATTTT.

The chain uses TRBV27 and TRBJ2-5, with TRBD2 matching 10 bases. Unmatched junction bases numbered 2, after V lost 3 bases and J lost 4 bases. In germline, CDR1 is MNHEY, CDR2 SMNVEV (reference sequence). The CDR3 covers 14 residues. The CDR3 loop is CASSFTSGIETQYF. CDR3 nucleotide sequence: TGTGCCAGCAGTTTTACTAGCGGGATAGAGACCCAGTACTTC.